Following are 25 T cell receptor beta chains from one sample sequenced in a study of long-term antiretroviral therapy in people with HIV. Investigators performed immunoSEQ version v3.0 at survey level. Clones were sequenced by immunoSEQ multiplex PCR, and TCRdb holds only the in-frame ones, with some missing. The data show 19,000 or so clones, around three quarters seen once. The sample in question was unsorted PBMCs, obtained 2.2 years after starting antiretroviral therapy. The source of these receptors is a man aged 50 or older with HIV.

This chain joins TRBV28 and TRBJ2-4; no clear D. Germline CDR1 reads MDHEN; CDR2 reads SYDVKM. The V and J ends lost 3 bases and 4 bases respectively, with 10 bases between them. This CDR3 contains 14 residues. CDR3 in DNA: TGTGCCAGCAGTTTGAGTGGATCAAAAAACATTCAGTACTTC. It codes for CASSLSGSKNIQYF. The full variable domain, rest sourced from reference TRBV28 and TRBJ2-4, is DVKVTQSSRYLVKRTGEKVFLECVQDMDHENMFWYRQDPGLGLRLIYFSYDVKMKEKGDIPEGYSVSREKKERFSLILESASTNQTSMYLCASSLSGSKNIQYFGAGTRLSVL.

The gene calls are TRBV7-8 and TRBJ2-7; 12 nucleotides line up with TRBD2. CDR1 and CDR2 from the germline V gene are SGHVS and FQNEAQ. After removal of 3 bases from V and 6 bases from J, the junction contained 6 bases not matched to a gene. CDR3 size: 15 residues. CDR3 sequence reads: CASSFSTSGRPEQYF. CDR3 bases: TGTGCCAGCAGCTTCTCCACTAGCGGGAGGCCCGAGCAGTACTTC.

This clone was recorded only once. V and J are TRBV6-5 and TRBJ2-1, with a weak D call TRBD2 (6 bases). There are 14 residues in the CDR3. Germline CDR1 is MNHEY and CDR2 is SVGAGI. V dropped 5 bases and J dropped 3 bases, with 11 bases sitting between them. CDR3 in amino acids: CASSESGYYNEQFF. The CDR3 region has the DNA TGTGCCAGCAGTGAGAGCGGGTACTACAATGAGCAGTTCTTC.

V is TRBV6-5 and J is TRBJ2-7, with 7 bases that match TRBD2. This CDR3 region has 14 residues. CDR1 MNHEY and CDR2 SVGAGI come from the germline V gene. The trim removed 0 bases at V and 3 bases at J, leaving 2 bases unmatched. The CDR3 DNA is TGTGCCAGCAGTTACTCAGCTAGCGGCTACGAGCAGTACTTC. Translated: CASSYSASGYEQYF.

V gene TRBV7-9 combines with J gene TRBJ2-7; 7 bases are shared with TRBD1. Per the germline V gene, CDR1 is SEHNR and CDR2 is FQNEAQ (reference sequence). V lost 6 bases, J lost 0 bases, and 11 bases stayed unmatched. The CDR3 spans 16 residues. The CDR3 nucleotides are TGTGCCAGCAGAGATACCGGGACAGTAAGCTCCTACGAGCAGTACTTC. As protein: CASRDTGTVSSYEQYF.

This chain links TRBV18 with TRBJ2-2; perhaps TRBD1 as D (5 bases). This CDR3 has 18 amino acids. Trimming stripped 2 bases from V and 3 bases from J, with 19 bases between. Germline values: CDR1 KGHSH, CDR2 LQKENI. CDR3 in DNA: TGTGCCAGCTCACCAATTCCAATTAGGGGATCGGACACCGGGGAGCTGTTTTTT. Residues: CASSPIPIRGSDTGELFF.

This clone came up once. The chain links TRBV29-1 to TRBJ2-3; 9 bases match TRBD1. The CDR3 extends over 15 amino acids. Looked up from germline, CDR1 is SQVTM and CDR2 is ANQGSEA. Germline trimming cut 6 bases from V and 1 base from J; bases unmatched to any gene: 8. The chain's CDR3 is CSVATGGSGTDTQYF. The DNA of the CDR3 is TGCAGCGTCGCTACAGGGGGCTCGGGCACAGATACGCAGTATTTT.

Concerning this clone: Because the CDR3's place on the DNA is in doubt, the DNA is left out and the CDR3 is given as listed by TCRdb. V usage is TRBV19 and J usage is TRBJ1-4. The CDR3 length is 13 residues, termini included. The germline gives CDR1 LNHDA, CDR2 SQIVND (reference sequence). The CDR3 loop reads CASSSGQARQLFF.

The J gene is TRBJ1-1, the V gene TRBV7-6; a weak D match, TRBD1 (6 bases). V was pared by 8 bases and J by 4 bases, with 11 bases between. Germline CDR1 and CDR2: SGHVS and FNYEAQ. This CDR3 is 12 amino acids long. The CDR3 sequence is CASQGRITEAFF. In nucleotides, the CDR3 is TGTGCCAGCCAGGGGAGGATCACTGAAGCTTTCTTT.

This sequence joins TRBV10-1 and TRBJ2-1, with a possible D match to TRBD1 (6 bases). This CDR3 contains 15 residues. V was shortened by 5 bases and J by 1 base, with 12 bases between the two germline ends. Per the germline V gene, CDR1 is WNHNN and CDR2 is SYGVQD (reference sequence). In DNA form, the CDR3 reads TGCGCCAGCAGTACAGGGTCCTCTTCCTACAATGAGCAGTTCTTC. This translates into CASSTGSSSYNEQFF.

V is TRBV25-1 and J is TRBJ1-2; D remains ambiguous. The CDR3 contains 15 residues. Per the germline V gene, CDR1 is MGHDK and CDR2 is SYGVNS. Trimming removed 0 bases at V and 1 base at J, with 9 bases between. The CDR3 here is CASSEYQAVNYGYTF. CDR3 nucleotide sequence: TGTGCCAGCAGTGAATATCAGGCCGTTAACTATGGCTACACCTTC.

V gene TRBV11-2 combines with J gene TRBJ1-3, with TRBD1 matching 9 bases. The CDR3 covers 16 residues. Germline V lookup: CDR1 SGHAT, CDR2 FQNNGV. Germline trimming cut 1 base from V and 2 bases from J; bases unmatched to any gene: 3. CDR3 sequence reads: CASSLARTGAGNTIYF. The CDR3 DNA sequence: TGTGCCAGCAGCTTAGCCAGGACAGGGGCTGGAAACACCATATATTTT.

The CDR3 coding sequence is TGTGCCAGCAGTGCCCCGCGAGGACTGGGGTCACCCCTCCACTTT. This gives the protein CASSAPRGLGSPLHF. This chain connects TRBV2 to TRBJ1-6; no clear D gene. V was pared by 4 bases and J by 10 bases, with 17 bases between. The CDR3 length is 15 residues. Germline CDR1 reads SNHLY; CDR2 reads FYNNEI. Full variable domain (outside the CDR3, taken from reference TRBV2 and TRBJ1-6): EPEVTQTPSHQVTQMGQEVILRCVPISNHLYFYWYRQILGQKVEFLVSFYNNEISEKSEIFDDQFSVERPDGSNFTLKIRSTKLEDSAMYFCASSAPRGLGSPLHFGNGTRLTVT.

V and J are TRBV11-3 and TRBJ1-1, with TRBD1 matching over 7 bases. This CDR3 region has 13 residues. V lost 4 bases to trimming and J lost 5 bases; unmatched junction nucleotides: 4. Germline V gives CDR1 SGHNT, CDR2 YENEEA. The CDR3 protein is CASSWDSGTEAFF. In nucleotides, the CDR3 is TGTGCCAGCAGCTGGGACAGCGGGACTGAAGCTTTCTTT.

This clone was seen only a few times. The chain combines TRBV5-1 with TRBJ2-2, with D unresolved. V lost 0 bases, J lost 0 bases, and 6 bases lay in between. The CDR3 length is 15 residues. Per the germline V gene, CDR1 is SGHRS and CDR2 is YFSETQ. Here the CDR3 DNA reads TGCGCCAGCAGCTTGGGTGTCGCGAACACCGGGGAGCTGTTTTTT. Protein product: CASSLGVANTGELFF.

Points on this clone: A junction boundary mismatches the germline segment, possibly from a read error. The CDR3 here is CASSSPTASKGKATNF. Here the CDR3 DNA reads TGCGCCAGCAGTTCCCCGACAGCCAGTAAGGGGAAGGCGACTAACTTC. The chain links TRBV10-1 to TRBJ2-5; D is tentatively TRBD1 or TRBD2 (5 bases each). Germline CDR1 reads WNHNN; CDR2 reads SYGVQD (reference sequence). The CDR3 consists of 16 residues.

The rearrangement uses TRBV18 and TRBJ1-3; no clear D. CDR1 KGHSH and CDR2 LQKENI come from the germline V gene. Between the trimmed V and J ends, which lost 5 bases and 0 bases, there was a span of 11 bases. The CDR3 extends over 15 amino acids. CDR3 region: CASSTAGYSGNTIYF. The CDR3 DNA sequence: TGTGCCAGCTCAACGGCCGGCTACTCTGGAAACACCATATATTTT.

The chain's CDR3 is CASSSYNPGAEQYF. In nucleotides, the CDR3 is TGTGCCAGCAGCTCATATAACCCAGGGGCTGAGCAGTACTTC. The chain links TRBV7-9 to TRBJ2-7; D perhaps matches TRBD1 (6 bases). This CDR3 contains 14 residues. Trimming took off 4 bases at V and 7 bases at J, with 17 bases between the two ends. Germline values: CDR1 SEHNR, CDR2 FQNEAQ (reference sequence).

V and J are TRBV4-3 and TRBJ2-5; D is perhaps TRBD1 (7 bases). Trimming took off 1 base at V and 4 bases at J, with 16 bases between the two ends. CDR1 is LGHNA, CDR2 YSLEER, per germline. This CDR3 is 16 amino acids long. CDR3 loop: CASSQAPSQGGETQYF. CDR3 DNA: TGCGCCAGCAGCCAAGCCCCCTCCCAGGGGGGAGAGACCCAGTACTTC.

CDR3 sequence (DNA): TGTGCCACCAGCAGAGTAACCGTATTCAGCTCTGGGGCCAACGTCCTGACTTTC. Encoded protein: CATSRVTVFSSGANVLTF. The genes are TRBV15 and TRBJ2-6; no firm D call. The V end lost 1 base, the J end lost 0 bases, and 13 bases lay between the germline ends. The CDR3 length is 18 residues. Germline loops: CDR1 LNHNV, CDR2 YYDKDF (reference sequence). Supplemented by reference TRBV15 and TRBJ2-6, the full variable domain reads DAMVIQNPRYQVTQFGKPVTLSCSQTLNHNVMYWYQQKSSQAPKLLFHYYDKDFNNEADTPDNFQSRRPNTSFCFLDIRSPGLGDTAMYLCATSRVTVFSSGANVLTFGAGSRLTVL.

The chain employs TRBV21-1 and TRBJ1-6; TRBD1 was called by the table and not checked on the DNA. TRBV21-1 is shown as a pseudogene. CDR3 length: 17 amino acids. The CDR3: CASSKVIPTGSNSPLHF. The CDR3 DNA follows: TGTGCCAGCAGCAAAGTTATTCCAACAGGCTCTAATTCACCCCTCCACTTT.

This chain uses TRBV6-5 with TRBJ2-3; 8 bases map to TRBD2. The germline CDR1 and CDR2 sequences are MNHEY and SVGAGI. V lost 0 bases, J lost 6 bases, and 5 bases stayed unmatched. This CDR3 is built from 15 residues. The CDR3 coding sequence is TGTGCCAGCAGTTACTCGGGACTAGTTGGCGATACGCAGTATTTT. This encodes CASSYSGLVGDTQYF.

The rearrangement uses TRBV6-1 and TRBJ1-2, with TRBD1 as a possible D gene (5 bases). Germline values: CDR1 MNHNS, CDR2 SASEGT. V lost 0 bases and J lost 5, with 13 bases in between. The CDR3 runs 15 residues. CDR3 in DNA: TGTGCCAGCAGTGAAGCTACGCAGGGAGGGTATGGCTACACCTTC. Residues: CASSEATQGGYGYTF.

V and J are TRBV5-6 and TRBJ2-7; D uncertain. Between the trimmed V and J ends, which lost 0 bases and 2 bases, there was a span of 6 bases. CDR1 and CDR2 from the germline V gene are SGHDT and YYEEEE. This CDR3 comprises 13 residues. The CDR3 DNA reads TGTGCCAGCAGCTTGGGGGCAGCCTACGAGCAGTACTTC. It codes for CASSLGAAYEQYF.

The chain couples TRBV6-5 to TRBJ2-2; 7 bases map to TRBD2. CDR1 and CDR2 from the germline V gene are MNHEY and SVGAGI. The CDR3 length is 15 residues. The ends lost 2 bases at V and 2 bases at J; junction bases unmatched: 2. CDR3 amino acids: CASSYPGGNTGELFF. The CDR3 DNA follows: TGTGCCAGCAGTTACCCGGGGGGTAACACCGGGGAGCTGTTTTTT.